Below, 12 T cell receptor beta chains from the same sample are listed, as sequenced in a study of blood T cell repertoires in COVID-19. Assay: immunoSEQ multiplex PCR; the TCRdb copy retains only in-frame clones and omits some. In the table there are around 250,000 clones, 84% of which are singletons. Sequences were obtained from peripheral blood. These receptors were taken from a woman aged 40 to 50 who had recovered from COVID-19.

J is TRBJ2-3 and V is TRBV3-1 (or the pseudogene TRBV3-2), with D possibly matching TRBD1 (6 bases). This CDR3 has 17 residues. V was trimmed by 1 base and J by 0 bases, leaving 14 bases between them. CDR1 and CDR2 from the germline V gene are LGHDT and YNNKEL (reference sequence). CDR3 amino acids: CASSQGVGRGSTDTQYF. The CDR3 coding sequence is TGTGCCAGCAGCCAAGGCGTAGGCAGGGGTAGCACAGATACGCAGTATTTT.

CDR3 protein: CASSSVGTGARNTEAFF. The CDR3, as DNA: TGTGCCAGCAGTTCCGTTGGGACAGGGGCCAGGAACACTGAAGCTTTCTTT. The chain recombines TRBV28 with TRBJ1-1, with TRBD1 identical over 10 bases. This CDR3 is built from 17 residues. Per germline, CDR1 MDHEN and CDR2 SYDVKM. Germline trimming cut 4 bases from V and 1 base from J; bases unmatched to any gene: 9.

The V and J genes are TRBV15 and TRBJ2-1; 7 nucleotides agree with TRBD2. The CDR3 sequence is 17 residues long. V lost 3 bases and J lost 5; bases outside the gene matches: 13. Germline CDR1 and CDR2: LNHNV and YYDKDF (reference sequence). CDR3 residues: CATSSTPGLHPDNEQFF. CDR3 nucleotide sequence: TGTGCCACCAGCAGCACCCCGGGACTACATCCTGACAATGAGCAGTTCTTC.

The chain's CDR3 is CSGGRDRGHRGTEAFF. The CDR3 DNA is TGCAGCGGAGGTCGGGACAGGGGCCACCGCGGCACTGAAGCTTTCTTT. The V gene is TRBV29-1, the J gene TRBJ1-1; 10 bases agree with TRBD1. The germline V gene encodes CDR1 SQVTM and CDR2 ANQGSEA. The CDR3 sequence is 16 residues long. J was trimmed by 4 bases and V by 7 bases; bases with no gene match: 15.

This clone was recorded only once. The genes are TRBV28 and TRBJ1-2; 10 bases fit TRBD1. CDR1 is MDHEN, CDR2 SYDVKM, per germline. There are 14 residues in the CDR3. J was trimmed by 5 bases and V by 3 bases; bases with no gene match: 3. The CDR3, as DNA: TGTGCCAGCAGTTTTCCGGACAGGGGGTATGGCTACACCTTC. It codes for CASSFPDRGYGYTF.

The chain joins TRBV6-5 to TRBJ1-2; D may be TRBD1 (5 bases). Trimming stripped 6 bases from V and 7 bases from J, with 15 bases between. CDR3 length equals 13 residues. Germline V gives CDR1 MNHEY, CDR2 SVGAGI. The CDR3 region has the DNA TGTGCCAGCAGCAAACAGGCACGGTCTGGCTACACCTTC. The encoded protein is CASSKQARSGYTF.

This sequence joins TRBV19 and TRBJ1-2; tentative D call: TRBD1 (5 bases). The V and J ends lost 7 bases and 5 bases respectively, with 17 bases between them. The CDR3 consists of 14 residues. CDR1 and CDR2 (germline): LNHDA, SQIVND (reference sequence). CDR3 in amino acids: CASNPGQGSYGYTF. CDR3 nucleotide sequence: TGTGCCAGTAATCCTGGGCAGGGCTCGTATGGCTACACCTTC.

The chain has TRBV5-1 and TRBJ2-3; tentative D call: TRBD2 (6 bases). This CDR3 has 15 residues. Looked up from germline, CDR1 is SGHRS and CDR2 is YFSETQ. The V end lost 6 bases, the J end lost 0 bases, and 14 bases lay between the germline ends. The CDR3 region is CASTRLGPSTDTQYF. The CDR3 DNA follows: TGCGCCAGCACCAGACTAGGGCCTAGCACAGATACGCAGTATTTT.

This chain joins TRBV9 and TRBJ1-1; 10 bases align to TRBD1. Losses at the gene ends were 0 bases for V and 11 bases for J; bases not matched to a gene: 10. CDR1 and CDR2 from the germline V gene are SGDLS and YYNGEE. The length of the CDR3 is 15 residues. The CDR3: CASSVGSWGQGSAFF. Written as DNA, the CDR3 is TGTGCCAGCAGCGTAGGATCCTGGGGACAGGGGAGTGCTTTCTTT. The full variable domain, with the rest looked up from reference TRBV9 and TRBJ1-1, is DSGVTQTPKHLITATGQRVTLRCSPRSGDLSVYWYQQSLDQGLQFLIQYYNGEERAKGNILERFSAQQFPDLHSELNLSSLELGDSALYFCASSVGSWGQGSAFFGQGTRLTVV.

The chain links TRBV4-1 to TRBJ2-7; a possible D gene is TRBD2 (6 bases). Trimming took 4 bases from V and 5 from J, leaving 24 bases between them. The length of the CDR3 is 17 residues. CDR1 and CDR2 from the germline V gene are MGHRA and YSYEKL. CDR3 in DNA: TGCGCCAGCAGCCGGGGAGGAGCCGGGACCGAAAACCACGAGCAGTACTTC. Amino acid sequence: CASSRGGAGTENHEQYF.

A remark on this clone: The sample contains more than one DNA sequence encoding this CDR3. The chain employs TRBV30 and TRBJ1-2; D might be TRBD1 (6 bases). The germline V gene has CDR1 GTSNPN and CDR2 SVGIG (reference sequence). The CDR3 spans 12 residues. V lost 2 bases to trimming and J lost 2 bases, with 6 bases between them. The CDR3 protein is CAWSTGNYGYTF. The CDR3 region has the DNA TGTGCCTGGAGTACAGGGAACTATGGCTACACCTTC.

This rearrangement joins TRBV6-5 to TRBJ1-4; the D gene is possibly TRBD1 (5 bases). There are 15 residues in the CDR3. Germline V gives CDR1 MNHEY, CDR2 SVGAGI. V was cut by 6 bases and J by 4 bases, with 15 bases left in between. The CDR3 spells CASSVTGGFNEKLFF. The CDR3 DNA reads TGTGCCAGCAGCGTAACAGGAGGGTTTAATGAAAAACTGTTTTTT.